The present T cell receptor (beta chain) was sequenced within a study of HIV-infected patients and healthy controls. General observations from the study: The study did not determine the donors' HLA types.

No cell fractionation was done, so the repertoire covers all unsorted peripheral blood T cells. Peripheral blood, roughly 2.5 ml, was drawn for RNA extraction. Trimming cost V 3 bases and J 5 bases; bases outside gene matches: 9. The CDR3 length is 14 residues. Germline V gene data show CDR1 as DFQATT and CDR2 as SNEGSKA (reference sequence). Reverse transcription used 450 to 500 ng RNA and constant-region primers for alpha and beta. Alpha and beta chain libraries were made separately by chain-specific third strand synthesis with multiplexing indices. MiXCR, run by TCRdb on the 5' RACE reads, gives a single entry per CDR3 protein. Counted here are roughly 11,000 distinct CDR3 sequences, 5% to 6.5% occurring once; the ten biggest clones make up around 3%. In regard to this clonotype: The antigen remains unidentified.

V gene TRBV20-1 combines with J gene TRBJ2-5, with 7 bases aligning to TRBD1. The sequenced sample consisted of blood. This clonotype originated in an adult in good health. The CDR3 sequence is CSASGRGIMETQYF. The CDR3 region has the DNA TGCAGTGCTAGTGGCAGGGGGATCATGGAGACCCAGTACTTC.